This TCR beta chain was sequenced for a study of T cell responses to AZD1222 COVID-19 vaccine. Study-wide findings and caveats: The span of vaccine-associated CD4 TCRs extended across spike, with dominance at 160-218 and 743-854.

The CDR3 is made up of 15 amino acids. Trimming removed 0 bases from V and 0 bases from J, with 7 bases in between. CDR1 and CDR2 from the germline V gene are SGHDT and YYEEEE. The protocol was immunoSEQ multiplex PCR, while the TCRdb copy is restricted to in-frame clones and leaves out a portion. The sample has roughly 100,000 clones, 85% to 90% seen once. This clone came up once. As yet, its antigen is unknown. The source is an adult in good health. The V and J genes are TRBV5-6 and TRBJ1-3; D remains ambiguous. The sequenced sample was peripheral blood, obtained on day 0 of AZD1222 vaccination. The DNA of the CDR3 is TGTGCCAGCAGCTTGGGAGGAGACTCTGGAAACACCATATATTTT. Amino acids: CASSLGGDSGNTIYF.